This TCR beta chain appears in the sequencing data of a study of PD-1 blockade in classical Hodgkin lymphoma. Generated by immunoSEQ multiplex PCR, the TCRdb table keeps only in-frame clones and is missing some. The sample lists about 20,000 clones; around 84% were seen once. Time point given: cycle 4 day 1 (C4D1), after 6 weeks of nivolumab. Every patient was affected by relapse after autologous stem cell transplantation, while exposure to brentuximab vedotin was not uniform. Through magnetic negative selection, CD8+ T cells were separated from PBMCs that had been thawed. Each best response was a complete response, a partial response or progressive disease. Turning to this clone: Its antigen is undetermined.

Study conclusions and caveats: Individuals who commenced nivolumab within less than 1 year of ASCT were excluded. In newly diagnosed patients, baseline TCR diversity was reportedly below that of healthy donors.

The CDR3 runs to 15 residues. V dropped 9 bases and J dropped 1; count of bases not matched to a gene: 10. Germline CDR1 reads SNHLY; CDR2 reads FYNNEI. The chain employs TRBV2 and TRBJ2-7; 9 bases line up with TRBD1. The TCR was taken from a human donor with classical Hodgkin lymphoma. The sample here was CD8+ T cells from blood, taken before the fourth cycle of nivolumab. The CDR3 DNA is TGTGCCAGTTATACCGGGACAGGGATATCCTACGAGCAGTACTTC. This gives the protein CASYTGTGISYEQYF.